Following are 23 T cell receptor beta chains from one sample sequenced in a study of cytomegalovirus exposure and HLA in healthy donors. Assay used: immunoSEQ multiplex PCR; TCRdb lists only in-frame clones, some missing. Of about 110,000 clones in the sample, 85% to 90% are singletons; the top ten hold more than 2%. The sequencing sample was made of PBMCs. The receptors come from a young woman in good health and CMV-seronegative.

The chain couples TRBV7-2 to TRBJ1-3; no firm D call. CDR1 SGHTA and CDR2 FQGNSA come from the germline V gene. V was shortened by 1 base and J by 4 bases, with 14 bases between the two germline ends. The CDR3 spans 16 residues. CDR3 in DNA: TGTGCCAGCAGCTTAGGAGGACTGAGTCCGGGAAACACCATATATTTT. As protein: CASSLGGLSPGNTIYF.

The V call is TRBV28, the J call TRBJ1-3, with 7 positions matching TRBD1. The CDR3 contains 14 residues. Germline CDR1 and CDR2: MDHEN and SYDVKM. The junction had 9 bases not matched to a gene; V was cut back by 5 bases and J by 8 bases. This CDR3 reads CASSPQGMVDTIYF. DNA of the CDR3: TGTGCCAGCAGTCCACAGGGGATGGTGGACACCATATATTTT.

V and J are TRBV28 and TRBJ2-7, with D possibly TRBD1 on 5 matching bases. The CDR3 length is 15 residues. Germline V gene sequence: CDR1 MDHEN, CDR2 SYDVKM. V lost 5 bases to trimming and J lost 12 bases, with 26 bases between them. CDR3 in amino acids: CASSISGYPLGRRYF. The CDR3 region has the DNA TGTGCCAGCAGTATTTCAGGGTACCCCCTAGGTAGGCGGTACTTC.

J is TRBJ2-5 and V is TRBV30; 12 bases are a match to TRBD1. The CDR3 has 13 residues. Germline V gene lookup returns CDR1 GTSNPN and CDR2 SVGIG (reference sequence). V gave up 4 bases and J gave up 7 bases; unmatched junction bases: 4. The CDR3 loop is CAWTGTGGSTQYF. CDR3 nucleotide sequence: TGTGCCTGGACGGGGACAGGGGGCTCGACCCAGTACTTC.

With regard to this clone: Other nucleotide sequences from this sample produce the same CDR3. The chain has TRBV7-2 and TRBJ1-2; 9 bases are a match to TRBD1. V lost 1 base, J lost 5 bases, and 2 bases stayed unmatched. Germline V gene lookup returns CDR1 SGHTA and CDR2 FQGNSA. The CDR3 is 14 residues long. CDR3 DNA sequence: TGTGCCAGCAGCTTAGTGGGACAGGGATATGGCTACACCTTC. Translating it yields CASSLVGQGYGYTF.

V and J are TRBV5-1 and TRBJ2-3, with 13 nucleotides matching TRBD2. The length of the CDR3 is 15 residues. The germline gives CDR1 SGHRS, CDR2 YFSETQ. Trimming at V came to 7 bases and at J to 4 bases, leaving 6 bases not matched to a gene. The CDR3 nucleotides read TGCGCCAGCTCGGACGGACTAGCGGGAGCAGATACGCAGTATTTT. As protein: CASSDGLAGADTQYF.

The chain's CDR3 is CASSEAEINTGELFF. The CDR3 DNA reads TGTGCCAGCAGTGAAGCCGAGATTAACACCGGGGAGCTGTTTTTT. The V and J genes are TRBV2 and TRBJ2-2; D is undetermined. V lost 0 bases and J 2 bases, leaving 7 bases between the germline ends. The CDR3 is 15 residues long. Germline V gene data show CDR1 as SNHLY and CDR2 as FYNNEI.

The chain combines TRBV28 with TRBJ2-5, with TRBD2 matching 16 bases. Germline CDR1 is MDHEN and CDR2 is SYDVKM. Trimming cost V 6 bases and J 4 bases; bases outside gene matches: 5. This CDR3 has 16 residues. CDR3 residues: CASSGTSGRAGETQYF. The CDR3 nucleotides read TGTGCCAGCAGCGGGACTAGCGGGAGGGCCGGAGAGACCCAGTACTTC.

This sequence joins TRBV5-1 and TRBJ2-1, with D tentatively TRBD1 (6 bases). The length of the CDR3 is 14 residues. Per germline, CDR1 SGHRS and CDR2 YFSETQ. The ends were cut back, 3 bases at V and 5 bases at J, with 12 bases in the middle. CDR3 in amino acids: CASSWTAANNEQFF. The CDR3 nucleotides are TGCGCCAGCAGCTGGACAGCTGCAAACAATGAGCAGTTCTTC. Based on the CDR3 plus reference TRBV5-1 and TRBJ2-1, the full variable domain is KAGVTQTPRYLIKTRGQQVTLSCSPISGHRSVSWYQQTPGQGLQFLFEYFSETQRNKGNFPGRFSGRQFSNSRSEMNVSTLELGDSALYLCASSWTAANNEQFFGPGTRLTVL.

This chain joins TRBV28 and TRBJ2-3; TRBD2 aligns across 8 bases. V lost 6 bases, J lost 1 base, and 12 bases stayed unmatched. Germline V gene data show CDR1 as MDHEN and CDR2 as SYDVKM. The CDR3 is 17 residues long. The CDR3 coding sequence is TGTGCCAGCAGCCCGGTTCGGAGTAGCGGGGGCACAGATACGCAGTATTTT. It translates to CASSPVRSSGGTDTQYF.

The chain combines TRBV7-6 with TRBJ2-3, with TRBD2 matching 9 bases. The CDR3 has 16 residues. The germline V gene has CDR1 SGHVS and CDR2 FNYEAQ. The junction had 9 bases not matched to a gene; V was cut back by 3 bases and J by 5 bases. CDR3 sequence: CASSLDSGRRGDTQYF. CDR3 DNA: TGTGCCAGCAGCTTGGATAGCGGGAGAAGGGGAGATACGCAGTATTTT.

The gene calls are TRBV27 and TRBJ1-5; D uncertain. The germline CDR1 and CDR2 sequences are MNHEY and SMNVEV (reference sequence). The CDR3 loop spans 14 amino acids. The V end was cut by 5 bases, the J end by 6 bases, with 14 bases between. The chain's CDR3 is CASSPRGSSQPQHF. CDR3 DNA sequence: TGTGCCAGCAGTCCGCGAGGAAGTAGTCAGCCCCAGCATTTT.

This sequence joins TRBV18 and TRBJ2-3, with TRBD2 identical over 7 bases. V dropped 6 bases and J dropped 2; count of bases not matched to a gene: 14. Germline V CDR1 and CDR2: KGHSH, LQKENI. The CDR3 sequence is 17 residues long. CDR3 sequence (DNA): TGTGCCAGCTCTTACGATATAGCGGGCCGGCACACAGATACGCAGTATTTT. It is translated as CASSYDIAGRHTDTQYF. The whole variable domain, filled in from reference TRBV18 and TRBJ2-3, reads NAGVMQNPRHLVRRRGQEARLRCSPMKGHSHVYWYRQLPEEGLKFMVYLQKENIIDESGMPKERFSAEFPKEGPSILRIQQVVRGDSAAYFCASSYDIAGRHTDTQYFGPGTRLTVL.

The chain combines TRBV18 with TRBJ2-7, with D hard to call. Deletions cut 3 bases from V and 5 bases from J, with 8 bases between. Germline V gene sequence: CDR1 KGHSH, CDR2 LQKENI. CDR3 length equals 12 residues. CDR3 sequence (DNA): TGTGCCAGCTCACCGAGTATCAACGAGCAGTACTTC. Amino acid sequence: CASSPSINEQYF.

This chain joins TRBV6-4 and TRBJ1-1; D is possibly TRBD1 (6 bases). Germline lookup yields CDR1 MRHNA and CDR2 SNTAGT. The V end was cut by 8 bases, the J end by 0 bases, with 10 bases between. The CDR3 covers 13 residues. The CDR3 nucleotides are TGTGCCAGCCGGGACAATTTGAACACTGAAGCTTTCTTT. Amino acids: CASRDNLNTEAFF.

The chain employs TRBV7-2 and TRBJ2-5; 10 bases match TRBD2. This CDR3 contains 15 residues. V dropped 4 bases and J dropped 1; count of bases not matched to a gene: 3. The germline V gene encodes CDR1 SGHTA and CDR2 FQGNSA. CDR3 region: CASSSQRGGQETQYF. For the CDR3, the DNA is TGTGCCAGCAGCTCCCAGCGGGGGGGCCAAGAGACCCAGTACTTC.

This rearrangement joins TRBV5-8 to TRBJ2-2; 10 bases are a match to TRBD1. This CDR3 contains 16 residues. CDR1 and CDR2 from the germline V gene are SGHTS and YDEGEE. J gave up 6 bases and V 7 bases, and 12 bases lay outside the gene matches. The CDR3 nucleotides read TGTGCCAGCGAGCCGGGGGACAGGGGTTATTCCGGGGAGCTGTTTTTT. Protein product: CASEPGDRGYSGELFF.

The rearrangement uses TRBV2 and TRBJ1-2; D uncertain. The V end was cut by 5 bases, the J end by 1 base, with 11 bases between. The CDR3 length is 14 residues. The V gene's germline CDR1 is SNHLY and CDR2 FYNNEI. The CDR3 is CASSLTEVNYGYTF. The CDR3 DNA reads TGTGCCAGCAGTCTCACTGAAGTTAACTATGGCTACACCTTC.

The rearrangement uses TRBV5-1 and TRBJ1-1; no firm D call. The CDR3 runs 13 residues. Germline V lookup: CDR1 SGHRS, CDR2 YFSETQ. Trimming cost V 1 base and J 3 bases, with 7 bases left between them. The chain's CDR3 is CASSLSGDTEAFF. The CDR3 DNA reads TGCGCCAGCAGCTTGTCGGGTGACACTGAAGCTTTCTTT.

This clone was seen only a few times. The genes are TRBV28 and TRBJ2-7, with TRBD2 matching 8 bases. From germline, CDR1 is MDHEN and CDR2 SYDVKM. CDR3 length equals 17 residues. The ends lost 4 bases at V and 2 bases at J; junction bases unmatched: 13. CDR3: CASSSIKGVAGTYEQYF. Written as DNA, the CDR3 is TGTGCCAGCAGTTCCATTAAGGGAGTAGCGGGAACCTACGAGCAGTACTTC.

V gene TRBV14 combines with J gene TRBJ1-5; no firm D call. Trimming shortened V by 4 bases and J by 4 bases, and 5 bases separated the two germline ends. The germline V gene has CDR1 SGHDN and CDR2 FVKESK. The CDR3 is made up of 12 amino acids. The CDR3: CASSLPNQPQHF. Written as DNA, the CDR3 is TGTGCCAGCAGCCTCCCGAATCAGCCCCAGCATTTT.

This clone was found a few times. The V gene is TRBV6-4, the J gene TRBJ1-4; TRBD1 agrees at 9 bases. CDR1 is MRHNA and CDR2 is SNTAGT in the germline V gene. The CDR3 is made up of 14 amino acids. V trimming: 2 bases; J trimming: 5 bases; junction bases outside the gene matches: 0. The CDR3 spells CASSDGTGNEKLFF. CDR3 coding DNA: TGTGCCAGCAGTGACGGGACAGGGAATGAAAAACTGTTTTTT.

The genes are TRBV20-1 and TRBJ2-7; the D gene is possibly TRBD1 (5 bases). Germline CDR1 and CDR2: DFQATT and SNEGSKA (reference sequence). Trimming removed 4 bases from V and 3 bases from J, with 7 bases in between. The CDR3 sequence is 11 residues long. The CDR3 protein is CSATTVYEQYF. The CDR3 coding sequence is TGCAGTGCTACGACAGTCTACGAGCAGTACTTC.